The source of this T cell receptor (beta chain) is a study of blood T cell repertoires in COVID-19. The germline V and J ends were trimmed by 5 bases and 2 bases, with 13 bases remaining between them. This CDR3 region has 15 residues. Per germline, CDR1 SGHVS and CDR2 FQNEAQ. In the source study's methods: Amplification with reference gene primers provided the estimates of nucleated cell counts. This table comes from immunoSEQ multiplex PCR, and its TCRdb copy is limited to in-frame clones, with some not included. V, J and clone size were drawn from that table, and D and trimming were deduced from the DNA. The table has 140,000 or so clones, about 83% seen once. This clone was detected only a few times.

Sequenced sample: peripheral blood. The clonotype originates from a man in his fifties with acute or convalescent COVID-19. This chain joins TRBV7-8 and TRBJ1-5; tentatively, D is TRBD1 (6 bases). The CDR3 loop reads CASSPGGGGNQPQHF. The CDR3 DNA sequence: TGTGCCAGCAGCCCGGGGGGGGGCGGCAATCAGCCCCAGCATTTT.